Detailed here is one TCR beta chain. Its antigen is as yet unknown. V was clipped by 3 bases and J by 3 bases; unmatched bases: 6. Germline CDR1 reads KGHSH; CDR2 reads LQKENI. The length of the CDR3 is 15 residues. The sample belongs to a study of pediatric ulcerative colitis. Repertoires were generated with immunoSEQ multiplex PCR, while TCRdb's copy carries only in-frame clones and drops some. Of about 36,000 clones in the sample, less than 90% were seen once. Study-wide findings and caveats: In rectum, acute severe colitis had expanded clones and less diversity. Repertoires came from total lymphocyte DNA, not specific subsets.

The J gene is TRBJ2-7, the V gene TRBV18, with TRBD1 matching 9 bases. The sequenced sample consisted of blood. The receptor comes from a girl between 5 and 17 years old with moderate ulcerative colitis. CDR3 sequence: CASSPETGGIYEQYF. The DNA of the CDR3 is TGTGCCAGCTCACCTGAGACAGGGGGGATCTACGAGCAGTACTTC.